Each of the 13 T cell receptor beta chains below was sequenced from the same sample in a study of tumor-infiltrating lymphocytes in primary liver carcinoma. Between roughly 17 and 31 mg of unsorted bulk tissue served as the source from which RNA and DNA were co-extracted. cDNA specific to TCR beta was made from around 470 ng of total RNA, with a constant-region primer employed for priming. Library construction for TCR beta comprised three nested multiplex PCR rounds performed with slightly modified ARM-PCR. Forward primers for TRBV1-TRBV30 and a C-beta reverse primer served the first two PCR rounds, at roughly 10 cycles each. One entry per CDR3 protein, called by TCRdb with MiXCR from the multiplex PCR reads. The table has about 74,000 distinct CDR3 sequences, roughly three quarters seen once. Sequencing was carried out using liver tumor tissue from sampling region 4. The subset here: tumor region T4, right-lateral pole. Receptor source: a middle-aged man with primary liver carcinoma and hepatitis B virus infection.

This clonotype showed up just once. No conserved phenylalanine or tryptophan ends this CDR3, so it is likely a read error. It is unclear where the CDR3 begins or ends on the DNA, so no DNA is shown, and the CDR3 is as TCRdb lists it. The CDR3 here is CSVSGGPVGDTQYS. This sequence joins TRBV29-1 and TRBJ2-3; the table's D call TRBD2 went unverified against the DNA. Germline V gene sequence: CDR1 SQVTM, CDR2 ANQGSEA. The CDR3 totals 14 residues, both ends included.

On this clonotype itself: Germline and junction disagree at one end, which may indicate a read error. The chain joins TRBV6-5 to TRBJ1-6; D might be TRBD1 (6 bases). CDR1 is MNHEY, CDR2 SVGAGI, per germline. The CDR3 totals 18 residues. As DNA, the CDR3 is TGTGCCAGCAGTTACTCGGAGCTACAGGGAGCGAGAAATTCATCCCTCCACTTT. This codes for CASSYSELQGARNSSLHF.

This chain joins TRBV20-1 and TRBJ2-7; 7 bases line up with TRBD2. The J segment lost 4 bases and the V segment lost 1 base, leaving 16 bases of the junction unmatched. Germline V lookup: CDR1 DFQATT, CDR2 SNEGSKA (reference sequence). The CDR3 runs to 17 residues. CDR3 region: CSARVVGGETMGYEQYF. For the CDR3, the DNA is TGCAGTGCTAGAGTTGTTGGGGGGGAGACCATGGGATACGAGCAGTACTTC.

On this clonotype itself: Because the CDR3 is missing its conserved closing phenylalanine or tryptophan, this is likely a read error. The rearrangement joins TRBV4-1 to TRBJ2-7, with a weak D call TRBD2 (6 bases). Germline V gene lookup returns CDR1 MGHRA and CDR2 YSYEKL. The CDR3 length is 16 residues. Trimming took 0 bases from V and 8 from J, leaving 20 bases between them. The DNA of the CDR3 is TGCGCCAGCAGCCAAGATTTTAGCGGAAGCTCATACAAGCAGTACCTC. This gives the protein CASSQDFSGSSYKQYL.

On this clonotype: The junction departs from germline at one end; a sequencing error may be responsible. The CDR3 loop reads CASSLYRTSNEEFF. The CDR3 nucleotides read TGTGCCAGCAGTTTATATAGGACTAGCAATGAGGAGTTCTTC. This chain links TRBV11-1 with TRBJ2-1, with 8 bases lining up with TRBD2. In germline, CDR1 is SGHAT, CDR2 FQDESV (reference sequence). The CDR3 runs to 14 residues.

Notes on this clonotype: A read error may produce the germline difference seen at one junction end. CDR3 nucleotides: TGTGCCAGCAGCCCGGGGACAGGGTCCTATGGCTGCACCTTC. Residues: CASSPGTGSYGCTF. The chain joins TRBV5-5 to TRBJ1-2, with TRBD1 matching over 9 bases. Germline-derived CDR1 and CDR2 are SGHKS and YYEKEE (reference sequence). The CDR3 extends over 14 amino acids.

As concerns this clonotype: A read error is likely, as this CDR3 ends without the conserved phenylalanine or tryptophan. The chain joins TRBV28 to TRBJ1-5; D uncertain. Trimming took off 4 bases at V and 12 bases at J, with 13 bases between the two ends. The CDR3 contains 12 residues. CDR1 is MDHEN, CDR2 SYDVKM, per germline. CDR3 sequence: CASSSSGILQHL. CDR3 sequence (DNA): TGTGCCAGCAGTTCCTCCGGGATCCTCCAGCATCTT.

The CDR3 region has the DNA TGTGCCAGTAGCCCATGGGACTATGGCTACACCTTC. Encoded protein: CASSPWDYGYTF. The chain employs TRBV19 and TRBJ1-2; D is undetermined. The CDR3 has 12 amino acids. CDR1 and CDR2 (germline): LNHDA, SQIVND (reference sequence). The V end lost 6 bases, the J end lost 3 bases, and 8 bases lay between the germline ends.

About this clonotype itself: This could be a read error, since a much larger clone is one nucleotide away. The rearrangement links TRBV10-3 to TRBJ2-2; a weak D match, TRBD2 (5 bases). The germline V gene has CDR1 ENHRY and CDR2 SYGVKD. This CDR3 spans 13 amino acids. Here the CDR3 DNA reads TGTGCCACCCGGGGAGACACCGCCGGGGAGCTGTCTTTT. Protein sequence: CATRGDTAGELSF.

Concerning this clonotype itself: Mismatch with germline at one junction end may stem from a read error. The chain employs TRBV29-1 and TRBJ2-2; 8 bases are shared with TRBD1. Germline lookup yields CDR1 SQVTM and CDR2 ANQGSEA. The CDR3 is 18 amino acids. CDR3: CNVGDRGSLGRSIGELFF. In DNA, the CDR3 is TGCAACGTTGGAGACAGGGGATCCCTCGGCCGAAGCATCGGGGAGCTGTTTTTT.

The table lists this clonotype with a count of one. In this CDR3 the conserved last residue, phenylalanine or tryptophan, is missing, so a read error is likely. The DNA is left out, because the CDR3 cannot be placed on it with certainty; the CDR3 is given as TCRdb lists it. The rearrangement uses TRBV11-2 and TRBJ2-7; TRBD1, as called in the table, went unchecked against the DNA. Germline V gives CDR1 SGHAT, CDR2 FQNNGV. The CDR3 has 13 residues if both end residues are counted. CDR3 region: CASRLKQGLVQYL.

This clonotype was seen once. The chain links TRBV29-1 to TRBJ2-2; the match to TRBD1 covers 9 bases. Germline V gives CDR1 SQVTM, CDR2 ANQGSEA. The CDR3 is 15 residues long. Trimming at V came to 2 bases and at J to 6 bases, leaving 7 bases not matched to a gene. CDR3 nucleotide sequence: TGCAGCGTTGAAACGATAGGACAGGGGTCCGGGGAGCTGTTTTTT. As protein: CSVETIGQGSGELFF.

As concerns this clonotype: The junction does not match germline at one end; this may be a read error. The V call is TRBV6-5, the J call TRBJ1-2; D is uncertain. CDR1 and CDR2 (germline): MNHEY, SVGAGI. The CDR3 extends over 12 amino acids. The chain's CDR3 is CASSSHNYGYTF. The CDR3 bases are TGTGCCAGCAGCTCTCATAACTATGGCTATACCTTC.